The rows below give T cell receptor beta chains drawn from one sample of a study of OX40 agonist ivuxolimab in advanced cancers. Profiling relied on immunoSEQ multiplex PCR, and the TCRdb table lists in-frame clones only, not all of them. The sample carries 60,000 to 75,000 clones, less than 95% recorded once. The sequenced sample was CD4+ or CD8+ T cells sorted from blood, obtained in a trial of the OX40 agonist ivuxolimab. The receptors stem from an adult with an advanced solid tumor such as melanoma, head and neck, liver or kidney cancer. Each CDR3 is given with its conserved first and last residue. A D gene is named only where the DNA matches it firmly. Rows may omit the clone size; those that give it use once, few, many or a size class.

j_gene: TRBJ2-7; d_gene: .; abundance: .; v_gene: TRBV5-6; CDR3nt: TGTGCCAGCAGTATCCTGGATCGTTCCTACGAGCAGTACTTC; CDR3aa: CASSILDRSYEQYF
j_gene: TRBJ1-6; d_gene: .; abundance: .; v_gene: TRBV21-1; CDR3nt: TGTGCCAGCAGCACCCCTAACTATAATTCACCCCTCCACTTT; CDR3aa: CASSTPNYNSPLHF
j_gene: TRBJ1-2; d_gene: .; abundance: .; v_gene: TRBV7-2; CDR3nt: TGTGCCAGCAGCTTACAGGTGGATATTAACTATGGCTACACCTTC; CDR3aa: CASSLQVDINYGYTF
j_gene: TRBJ2-3; d_gene: TRBD2; abundance: .; v_gene: TRBV7-2; CDR3nt: TGTGCCAGCAGCTACCCGGGACTAGGAACAGATACGCAGTATTTT; CDR3aa: CASSYPGLGTDTQYF
j_gene: TRBJ2-7; d_gene: .; abundance: .; v_gene: TRBV28; CDR3nt: TGTGCCAGCAGTTCGAGCCCAGGCGCGGGGGCTTCCTACGAGCAGTACTTC; CDR3aa: CASSSSPGAGASYEQYF
j_gene: TRBJ1-5; d_gene: .; abundance: .; v_gene: TRBV5-5; CDR3nt: TGTGCCAGCAGCTTGGGACAAAGAGGGCCCCAGCATTTT; CDR3aa: CASSLGQRGPQHF
j_gene: TRBJ2-1; d_gene: TRBD2; abundance: few; v_gene: TRBV5-1; CDR3nt: TGCGCCAGCAGCGTCCCGGCGGGAGGAAACAATGAGCAGTTCTTC; CDR3aa: CASSVPAGGNNEQFF
j_gene: TRBJ1-2; d_gene: .; abundance: .; v_gene: TRBV5-6; CDR3nt: TGTGCCAGCAGCTTGGAACTACTCCACTATGGCTACACCTTC; CDR3aa: CASSLELLHYGYTF
j_gene: TRBJ2-3; d_gene: .; abundance: .; v_gene: TRBV15; CDR3nt: TGTGCCACCAGCAGAGAGCTAACTACCGGCACAGATACGCAGTATTTT; CDR3aa: CATSRELTTGTDTQYF
j_gene: TRBJ2-7; d_gene: .; abundance: .; v_gene: TRBV6-5; CDR3nt: TGTGCCAGCAGTTTGGTGGGAGCGGCCCATGGCGAGCAGTACTTC; CDR3aa: CASSLVGAAHGEQYF
j_gene: TRBJ2-1; d_gene: TRBD2; abundance: .; v_gene: TRBV4-2; CDR3nt: TGTGCCAGCAGCCCAATTGGGGGGGGCTCCTACAATGAGCAGTTCTTC; CDR3aa: CASSPIGGGSYNEQFF
j_gene: TRBJ2-3; d_gene: .; abundance: .; v_gene: TRBV13; CDR3nt: TGTGCCAGCAGCTTAGCAAAAATAATTACGCAGTATTTT; CDR3aa: CASSLAKIITQYF
j_gene: TRBJ1-5; d_gene: .; abundance: .; v_gene: TRBV7-3; CDR3nt: TGTGCCAGCAGCTGGGGGAGGAGGCAGCCCCAGCATTTT; CDR3aa: CASSWGRRQPQHF
j_gene: TRBJ1-2; d_gene: TRBD1; abundance: .; v_gene: TRBV10-3; CDR3nt: TGTGCCATCAATCGGGACAGGGTTGAATCTGGCTACACCTTC; CDR3aa: CAINRDRVESGYTF
j_gene: TRBJ2-1; d_gene: TRBD2; abundance: .; v_gene: TRBV5-1; CDR3nt: TGCGCCAGCAGCTTGGTAGCGGGAGGAGACAATGAGCAGTTCTTC; CDR3aa: CASSLVAGGDNEQFF
j_gene: TRBJ1-2; d_gene: .; abundance: .; v_gene: TRBV19; CDR3nt: TGTGCCAGTAGTAATGGGCTCCACTATGGCTACACCTTC; CDR3aa: CASSNGLHYGYTF
j_gene: TRBJ2-1; d_gene: .; abundance: .; v_gene: TRBV6-1; CDR3nt: TGTGCCAGCAACTTTTGGAGCAATGAGCAGTTCTTC; CDR3aa: CASNFWSNEQFF
j_gene: TRBJ2-3; d_gene: .; abundance: .; v_gene: TRBV11-2; CDR3nt: TGTGCCAGCAGCTTAGGGAGGGCCAGGACAGATACGCAGTATTTT; CDR3aa: CASSLGRARTDTQYF
j_gene: TRBJ1-2; d_gene: .; abundance: .; v_gene: TRBV25-1; CDR3nt: TGTGCCAGCAGTGAATCAGGCCGCTACTATGGCTACACCTTC; CDR3aa: CASSESGRYYGYTF
j_gene: TRBJ2-7; d_gene: TRBD2; abundance: .; v_gene: TRBV11-3; CDR3nt: TGTGCCAGCAGCTTAGCCGGCGGACTAGACTACGAGCAGTACTTC; CDR3aa: CASSLAGGLDYEQYF
j_gene: TRBJ2-1; d_gene: TRBD2; abundance: .; v_gene: TRBV15; CDR3nt: TGTGCCACCAGCAGAGGCGGGACTAGCGGGGGCTACAATGAGCAGTTCTTC; CDR3aa: CATSRGGTSGGYNEQFF
j_gene: TRBJ2-6; d_gene: .; abundance: .; v_gene: TRBV19; CDR3nt: TGTGCCAGTAGTATAAGCAGGGGAATTGCCAACGTCCTGACTTTC; CDR3aa: CASSISRGIANVLTF
j_gene: TRBJ2-5; d_gene: .; abundance: .; v_gene: TRBV29-1; CDR3nt: TGCAGCGTTGAAATTTTAGGTTCGGGGACCCAGTACTTC; CDR3aa: CSVEILGSGTQYF
j_gene: TRBJ1-4; d_gene: TRBD1; abundance: .; v_gene: TRBV27; CDR3nt: TGTGCCAGCAGTTTCGGGACAGGGGGTGAAAAACTGTTTTTT; CDR3aa: CASSFGTGGEKLFF
j_gene: TRBJ2-1; d_gene: TRBD2; abundance: .; v_gene: TRBV4-2; CDR3nt: TGTGCCAGCAGCCAAGATGGCCTAGCGGGAGGTGGCAATGAGCAGTTCTTC; CDR3aa: CASSQDGLAGGGNEQFF
j_gene: TRBJ1-1; d_gene: .; abundance: .; v_gene: TRBV18; CDR3nt: TGTGCCAGCTCACCCCTCAGGGGAGGCTTCACTGAAGCTTTCTTT; CDR3aa: CASSPLRGGFTEAFF
j_gene: TRBJ2-5; d_gene: .; abundance: once; v_gene: TRBV29-1; CDR3nt: TGCAGCGTTTCCTCTCGGGGGGCTAGCGCGCAGACCCAGTACTTC; CDR3aa: CSVSSRGASAQTQYF
j_gene: TRBJ1-1; d_gene: .; abundance: .; v_gene: TRBV18; CDR3nt: TGTGCCAGCTCACGGGATTGGAACACTGAAGCTTTCTTT; CDR3aa: CASSRDWNTEAFF
j_gene: TRBJ2-5; d_gene: .; abundance: few; v_gene: TRBV7-3; CDR3nt: TGTGCCAGCAGCTTAACACGGAGGGAGACCCAGTACTTC; CDR3aa: CASSLTRRETQYF
j_gene: TRBJ1-3; d_gene: .; abundance: .; v_gene: TRBV18; CDR3nt: TGTGCCAGCTCACGCGACTCCCCTGGAAACACCATATATTTT; CDR3aa: CASSRDSPGNTIYF
j_gene: TRBJ1-1; d_gene: .; abundance: .; v_gene: TRBV7-3; CDR3nt: TGTGCCAGCAGCTTACGGGGGCAAACTGAAGCTTTCTTT; CDR3aa: CASSLRGQTEAFF
j_gene: TRBJ1-3; d_gene: .; abundance: few; v_gene: TRBV15; CDR3nt: TGTGCCACCAGCCCCCTGAGTGTGACAGCTGGAAACACCATATATTTT; CDR3aa: CATSPLSVTAGNTIYF
j_gene: TRBJ1-4; d_gene: .; abundance: .; v_gene: TRBV19; CDR3nt: TGTGCCAGTAACGGGGCAGGTGAAAAACTGTTTTTT; CDR3aa: CASNGAGEKLFF
j_gene: TRBJ2-7; d_gene: .; abundance: .; v_gene: TRBV20-1; CDR3nt: TGCAGTGCTAATCAGATCGAGCAGTACTTC; CDR3aa: CSANQIEQYF
j_gene: TRBJ2-1; d_gene: .; abundance: .; v_gene: TRBV7-6; CDR3nt: TGTGCCAGCAGCGCAAATAGCGGAGCCTACAATGAGCAGTTCTTC; CDR3aa: CASSANSGAYNEQFF
j_gene: TRBJ1-1; d_gene: .; abundance: .; v_gene: TRBV6-5; CDR3nt: TGTGCCAGCAGGTCGACAGGTTTAGCGGGCACTGAAGCTTTCTTT; CDR3aa: CASRSTGLAGTEAFF
j_gene: TRBJ1-2; d_gene: TRBD1; abundance: .; v_gene: TRBV6-6; CDR3nt: TGTGCCAGCAGAGACACCCGGGACAGGGGCTATGGCTACACCTTC; CDR3aa: CASRDTRDRGYGYTF
j_gene: TRBJ2-3; d_gene: .; abundance: .; v_gene: TRBV25-1; CDR3nt: TGTGCCAGCAGTGTTATGGGGGTTACGCAGTATTTT; CDR3aa: CASSVMGVTQYF
j_gene: TRBJ2-7; d_gene: TRBD2; abundance: .; v_gene: TRBV7-2; CDR3nt: TGTGCCAGCAGCTTAGTCCGCGAACTAGCGCCTGAGCAGTACTTC; CDR3aa: CASSLVRELAPEQYF
j_gene: TRBJ2-1; d_gene: TRBD1; abundance: .; v_gene: TRBV7-6; CDR3nt: TGTGCCAGCAGCCCGACACGACAGGGGGCGCGGTACAATGAGCAGTTCTTC; CDR3aa: CASSPTRQGARYNEQFF
j_gene: TRBJ2-2; d_gene: TRBD1; abundance: .; v_gene: TRBV19; CDR3nt: TGTGCCTCCTCCCAACAGGGGGACACCGGGGAGCTGTTTTTT; CDR3aa: CASSQQGDTGELFF
j_gene: TRBJ2-2; d_gene: .; abundance: .; v_gene: TRBV5-1; CDR3nt: TGCGCCAGCAGCCTACTAGTGAACACCGGGGAGCTGTTTTTT; CDR3aa: CASSLLVNTGELFF
j_gene: TRBJ2-5; d_gene: TRBD2; abundance: .; v_gene: TRBV15; CDR3nt: TGTGCCACCAGCAGAGATCCCGGGACTAGCAGACCGCAAGAGACCCAGTACTTC; CDR3aa: CATSRDPGTSRPQETQYF
j_gene: TRBJ2-3; d_gene: .; abundance: .; v_gene: TRBV29-1; CDR3nt: TGCAGCGCCAACCGGGTCGTGGGGCCAGATACGCAGTATTTT; CDR3aa: CSANRVVGPDTQYF
j_gene: TRBJ2-1; d_gene: TRBD2; abundance: .; v_gene: TRBV6-6; CDR3nt: TGTGCCAGCCGTCTAGCGGGAGTGGAGCAGTTCTTC; CDR3aa: CASRLAGVEQFF
j_gene: TRBJ2-1; d_gene: .; abundance: .; v_gene: TRBV9; CDR3nt: TGTGCCAGCAGCCCCCGTGGTGTAGCGGCCACTTACAATGAGCAGTTCTTC; CDR3aa: CASSPRGVAATYNEQFF
j_gene: TRBJ1-2; d_gene: .; abundance: once; v_gene: TRBV19; CDR3nt: TGTGCCAGTAGCCTATCGACAGGCTTCTATGGCTACACCTTC; CDR3aa: CASSLSTGFYGYTF
j_gene: TRBJ2-7; d_gene: .; abundance: .; v_gene: TRBV5-4; CDR3nt: TGTGCCAGCACCCCAGGACCGTCGGCCCTCTACGAGCAGTACTTC; CDR3aa: CASTPGPSALYEQYF
j_gene: TRBJ2-6; d_gene: TRBD1; abundance: .; v_gene: TRBV27; CDR3nt: TGTGCCAGCAGTAGACGACAGGGGGCCTATGGGGCCAACGTCCTGACTTTC; CDR3aa: CASSRRQGAYGANVLTF
j_gene: TRBJ1-1; d_gene: .; abundance: .; v_gene: TRBV28; CDR3nt: TGTGCCAGCAGTTTAATCGGGCGGGAGAACACTGAAGCTTTCTTT; CDR3aa: CASSLIGRENTEAFF
j_gene: TRBJ2-7; d_gene: .; abundance: .; v_gene: TRBV9; CDR3nt: TGTGCCAGCAGCGTAGGCCACAGGGGAGGCGACGAGCAGTACTTC; CDR3aa: CASSVGHRGGDEQYF
j_gene: TRBJ2-7; d_gene: TRBD2; abundance: .; v_gene: TRBV27; CDR3nt: TGTGCCAGCAGTGTATTTGGCGGGAGGGAAAAACCCTACGAGCAGTACTTC; CDR3aa: CASSVFGGREKPYEQYF
j_gene: TRBJ2-3; d_gene: TRBD1; abundance: few; v_gene: TRBV4-3; CDR3nt: TGCGCCAGCAGCCAAGATACCCCCTGGACAGGGGGCTTTTTAGATACGCAGTATTTT; CDR3aa: CASSQDTPWTGGFLDTQYF
j_gene: TRBJ2-1; d_gene: TRBD2; abundance: .; v_gene: TRBV18; CDR3nt: TGTGCCAGCTCACCCTGGCGGGAGGATCTATACAATGAGCAGTTCTTC; CDR3aa: CASSPWREDLYNEQFF
j_gene: TRBJ2-5; d_gene: .; abundance: .; v_gene: TRBV5-6; CDR3nt: TGTGCCAGCAGCATCGGGACGCCGAGGGAGACCCAGTACTTC; CDR3aa: CASSIGTPRETQYF
j_gene: TRBJ2-3; d_gene: .; abundance: .; v_gene: TRBV30; CDR3nt: TGTGCCTGGAGTCGGTATCAGACAGATACGCAGTATTTT; CDR3aa: CAWSRYQTDTQYF